This entry features one T cell receptor (beta chain) sequence. What antigen it recognizes has not been identified. Base qualities are not at hand, and no much larger clone is one base apart. The sample comes from a study of response to subunit inactivated influenza vaccine (dated by TCRdb to the late 2010s). Background on the whole study: Deep quantitative profiling of the T cell receptor repertoire was used in the study to follow responses to a trivalent subunit inactivated influenza vaccine.

General conclusions and limits of the study: According to the authors, only a limited number of new T cells may be recruited by each seasonal influenza vaccination.

The library came from RT-PCR. The run used an Illumina HiSeq 2500. TCRdb applied fastp at Q25 and MiXCR to the public reads, then kept only in-frame beta chains. Duplicate CDR3 protein sequences are folded into a single record with the most common DNA and genes. This sample gives roughly 650,000 distinct CDR3 sequences in total; 14% of them show up just once. 7.6% of the sample belongs to the ten largest clones. The germline V gene supplies CDR1 MNHEY and CDR2 SVGEGT. The CDR3 contains 14 residues, cysteine and phenylalanine counted. Of the read, only the CDR3 DNA is kept; its 42 bases are in frame from base 1. The junction shows trimming of 8 bases on V and 9 bases on J, and the gene matches do not reach 13 bases of it.

The source was PBMCs from blood, collected 14 to 15 days before vaccination. This receptor chain uses TRBV6-2 or TRBV6-3 and TRBJ2-4, and 7 junction bases match TRBD1. The clonotype comes from a man aged 45-65 years who received an inactivated influenza vaccine. Donor details come from another sample of the same person, matched by shared clones. The CDR3 is CASSGIGTAAIQYF. The DNA reads TGTGCCAGCTCGGGTATTGGGACAGCGGCCATTCAGTACTTC.